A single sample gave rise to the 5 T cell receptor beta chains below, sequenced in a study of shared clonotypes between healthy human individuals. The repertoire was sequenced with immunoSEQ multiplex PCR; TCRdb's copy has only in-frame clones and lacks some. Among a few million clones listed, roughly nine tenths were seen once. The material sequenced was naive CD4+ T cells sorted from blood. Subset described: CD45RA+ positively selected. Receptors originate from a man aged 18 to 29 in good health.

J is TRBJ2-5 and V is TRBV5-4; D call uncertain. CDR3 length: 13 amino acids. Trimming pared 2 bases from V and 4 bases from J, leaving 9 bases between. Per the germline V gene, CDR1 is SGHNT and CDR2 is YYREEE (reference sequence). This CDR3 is CASSLDLGETQYF. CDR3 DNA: TGTGCCAGCAGCTTAGATCTGGGAGAGACCCAGTACTTC.

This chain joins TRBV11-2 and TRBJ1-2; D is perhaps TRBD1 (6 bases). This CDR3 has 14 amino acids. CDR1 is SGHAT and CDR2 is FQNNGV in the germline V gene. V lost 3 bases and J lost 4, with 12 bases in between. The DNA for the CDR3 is TGTGCCAGCAGCTTGGCAGGGGTGGGCTATGGCTACACCTTC. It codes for CASSLAGVGYGYTF.

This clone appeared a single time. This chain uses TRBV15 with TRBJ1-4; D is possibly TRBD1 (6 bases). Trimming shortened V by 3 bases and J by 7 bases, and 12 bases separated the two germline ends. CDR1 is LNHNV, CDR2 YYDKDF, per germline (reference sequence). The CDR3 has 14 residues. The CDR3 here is CATSRVGGLEKLFF. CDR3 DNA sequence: TGTGCCACCAGCAGGGTGGGGGGGCTTGAAAAACTGTTTTTT.

The CDR3 region is CASSEGTSGRGGETQYF. The DNA for the CDR3 is TGTGCCAGCAGCGAAGGGACTAGCGGTAGGGGCGGAGAGACCCAGTACTTC. The rearrangement uses TRBV9 and TRBJ2-5; 11 nucleotides line up with TRBD2. Germline V lookup: CDR1 SGDLS, CDR2 YYNGEE. The J segment lost 4 bases and the V segment lost 3 bases, leaving 11 bases of the junction unmatched. This CDR3 is 17 amino acids long.

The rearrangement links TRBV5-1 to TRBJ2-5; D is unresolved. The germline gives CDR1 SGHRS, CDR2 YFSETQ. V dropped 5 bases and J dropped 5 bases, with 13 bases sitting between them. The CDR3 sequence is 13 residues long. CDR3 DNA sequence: TGCGCCAGCAGAATAGGCGGAGTGGAGACCCAGTACTTC. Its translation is CASRIGGVETQYF.